This T cell receptor (beta chain) appears in the sequencing data of a study of CD8 T cells in ankylosing spondylitis. CDR3 size: 16 residues. V dropped 1 base and J dropped 9; count of bases not matched to a gene: 13. In germline, CDR1 is MGHRA, CDR2 YSYEKL. As for this clonotype: Its antigen remains unidentified.

One entry per CDR3 protein, called by TCRdb with MiXCR from the 5' RACE reads. This sample has almost 250,000 distinct CDR3 sequences, with about 30% found just once. Whole-study results and caveats: Clones tied to disease were said to be significantly enriched in matched ankylosing spondylitis synovial fluid.

The receptor comes from a male donor with ankylosing spondylitis or in good health (not recorded which). Source material: blood, either unsorted or a sorted T cell fraction (not recorded which). The rearrangement uses TRBV4-1 and TRBJ2-3, with 7 bases aligning to TRBD2. CDR3 in amino acids: CASSQGSSGTPNTQYF. Written as DNA, the CDR3 is TGCGCCAGCAGCCAAGGGTCTAGCGGAACCCCGAACACGCAGTATTTT.